This T cell receptor (beta chain) was sequenced for a study of blood T cell repertoires in COVID-19. Study-level information: Samples representing acute and convalescent COVID-19 were sourced from the United States, Italy and Spain. Sources were T cells, B-cell-depleted T cells, or PBMCs; the material itself was cDNA or gDNA.

TCRdb keeps only in-frame clones here, not all; method: immunoSEQ multiplex PCR. The table includes some 200,000 clones, 81% detected once. Trimming took off 3 bases at V and 4 bases at J, with 8 bases between the two ends. The CDR3 has 13 residues. Germline values: CDR1 MDHEN, CDR2 SYDVKM. Ages ranged from roughly 18 to 100 years, with residence in some 25 US areas. Cohort assignment relied on participant-reported clinical history. The source is a woman between 45 and 65 years old with acute COVID-19. The sequenced material came from PBMCs or T cells enriched from blood (not recorded which). The chain joins TRBV28 to TRBJ2-3, with D possibly TRBD1 on 5 matching bases. The CDR3, as DNA: TGTGCCAGCAGTTTGCCAGGGTCAGATACGCAGTATTTT. Encoded protein: CASSLPGSDTQYF.